Only a few counts were recorded for the clone carrying this T cell receptor (beta chain). The source of the sample is a study of blood T cell repertoires in COVID-19. Study-wide context: Both acute and convalescent COVID-19 samples were obtained from the United States, Italy and Spain. T cells, B-cell-depleted T cells, or PBMCs provided the cDNA or gDNA that served as material.

Germline V gives CDR1 MNHEY, CDR2 SMNVEV (reference sequence). The CDR3 has 16 amino acids. Germline trimming cut 6 bases from V and 1 base from J; bases unmatched to any gene: 10. Original analysis: Counts of nucleated cells, estimated from reference gene primer amplification, were obtained. Measured with immunoSEQ multiplex PCR; TCRdb has only the in-frame clones, and not every one. V and J calls and clone size follow that table, whereas D and trimming were derived from the DNA. The sample includes around 100,000 clones, 75% to 90% of them seen just once. This chain joins TRBV27 and TRBJ2-7; 9 bases match TRBD1. The sequence derives from an elderly woman with acute or convalescent COVID-19. The material sequenced was peripheral blood. The CDR3 here is CASSKTPGQGSYEQYF. The CDR3 DNA reads TGTGCCAGCAGCAAAACACCGGGACAGGGTTCCTACGAGCAGTACTTC.